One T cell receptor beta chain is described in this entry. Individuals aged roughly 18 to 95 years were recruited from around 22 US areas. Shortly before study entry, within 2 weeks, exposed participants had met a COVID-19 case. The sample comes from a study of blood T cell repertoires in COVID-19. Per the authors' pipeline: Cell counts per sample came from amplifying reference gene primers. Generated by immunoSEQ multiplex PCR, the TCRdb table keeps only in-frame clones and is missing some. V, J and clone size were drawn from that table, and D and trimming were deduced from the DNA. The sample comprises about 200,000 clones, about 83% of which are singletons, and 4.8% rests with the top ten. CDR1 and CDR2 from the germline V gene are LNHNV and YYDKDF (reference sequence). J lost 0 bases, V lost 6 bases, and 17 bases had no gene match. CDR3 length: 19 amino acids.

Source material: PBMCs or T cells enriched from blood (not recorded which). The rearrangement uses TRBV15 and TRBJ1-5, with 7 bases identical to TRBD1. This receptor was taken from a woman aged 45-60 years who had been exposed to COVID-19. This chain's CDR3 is CATSKTGARSFNSNQPQHF. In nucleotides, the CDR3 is TGTGCCACCAGTAAAACAGGGGCCCGATCATTTAATAGCAATCAGCCCCAGCATTTT.